This is a list of T cell receptor beta chains from one sample in a study of CD8 T cells in ankylosing spondylitis. TCRdb recomputed calls from the 5' RACE reads with MiXCR, one row per CDR3 protein. The sample carries about 750,000 distinct CDR3 sequences, 15% to 20% recorded once. The material sequenced was blood, either unsorted or a sorted T cell fraction (not recorded which). All receptors come from a male donor with ankylosing spondylitis. Each CDR3 is given with its conserved first and last residue. The D gene is left open where the match is weak. Some rows have no size entry. The others give once, few or many, or a class for an expanded clone.

TRBV28,TRBJ1-2,-,few,TGTGCCAGCAGTTCGGGCCTCTATGGCTACACCTTC,CASSSGLYGYTF
TRBV3-1,TRBJ1-2,-,-,TGTGCCAGCAGCCATGGGGGAGGCAACTATGGCTACACCTTC,CASSHGGGNYGYTF
TRBV20-1,TRBJ2-2,-,few,TGCAGTGCTCCCAGGGGGGCCTCGAACACCGGGGAGCTGTTTTTT,CSAPRGASNTGELFF
TRBV12-3/TRBV12-4,TRBJ1-1,-,few,TGTGCCAGCAGTTTAGCGACGTACTCCCGGAACACTGAAGCTTTCTTT,CASSLATYSRNTEAFF
TRBV6-5,TRBJ2-7,-,-,TGTGCCAGCAGTTATGGGTTTGGTCAGGAGCAGTACTTC,CASSYGFGQEQYF
TRBV2,TRBJ2-7,-,many,TGTGCCAGCAGCGTCGGAACCTACGAGCAGTACTTC,CASSVGTYEQYF
TRBV11-2,TRBJ2-7,-,-,TGTGCCAGCAGCTTAGTACTCACAGTAGGGTACGAGCAGTACTTC,CASSLVLTVGYEQYF
TRBV20-1,TRBJ2-3,TRBD2,once,TGCAGTGCTAGCAGCGCGGGAGGCACAGATACGCAGTATTTT,CSASSAGGTDTQYF
TRBV2,TRBJ2-3,-,-,TGTGCCAGCAGTGCTGGCCAACGGGGTTCCACAGATACGCAGTATTTT,CASSAGQRGSTDTQYF
TRBV29-1,TRBJ2-1,TRBD2,few,TGCAGCGCCGGGGGACTTCTAGCGGGAGGGCTTGATGAGCAGTTCTTC,CSAGGLLAGGLDEQFF
TRBV15,TRBJ1-5,-,-,TGTGCCACCAGCAGAGAAGTGCCAGGGGGCAATCAGCCCCAGCATTTT,CATSREVPGGNQPQHF
TRBV5-1,TRBJ1-1,TRBD1,many,TGTGCCAGCAGTTCTGGACAGGGGGGCACTGAAGCTTTCTTT,CASSSGQGGTEAFF
TRBV5-6,TRBJ2-7,-,-,TGTGCCAGCAGCTTGTATGGGCCCGGGTCCTTTTACGAGCAGTACTTC,CASSLYGPGSFYEQYF
TRBV20-1,TRBJ1-5,-,few,TGCAGTGCTAGGGGGGGGTATAGCAATCAGCCCCAGCATTTT,CSARGGYSNQPQHF
TRBV18,TRBJ1-3,-,few,TGTGCCAGCTCACCTCCAGGTTTCAGCTCTGGAAACACCATATATTTT,CASSPPGFSSGNTIYF
TRBV27,TRBJ2-3,-,few,TGTGCCAGCAGTTTAGGGGGAGAAAGGACAGATACGCAGTATTTT,CASSLGGERTDTQYF
TRBV18,TRBJ1-2,-,few,TGTGCCAGCTCACCACCGGGAGAGACTAACTATGGCTACACCTTC,CASSPPGETNYGYTF
TRBV11-2,TRBJ2-2,TRBD1,-,TGTGCCAGCAGCCCCCACAGGGGCCCGAACACCGGGGAGCTGTTTTTT,CASSPHRGPNTGELFF